This T cell receptor beta chain came from a study of human T cells and chemical hapten exposure. This clonotype has only a few counts. Time point meaning: patch test 3, about 24 weeks after DPC sensitization. The treatment here: therapeutic diphenylcyclopropenone sensitization with weekly scalp DPC. Using its own MiXCR run on the RACE reads, TCRdb lists one record per CDR3 protein. The repertoire consists of 100,000 to 150,000 distinct CDR3 sequences, with around 10% occurring once and the leading ten covering around 2.2%. The sequences come from whole blood, collected in connection with sensitization to the hapten diphenylcyclopropenone (DPC). The receptor's source is a woman aged 45-60 years with alopecia areata. Some clones in this sample may be carry-over from other donors' samples.

CDR3 DNA: TGCAGTGCTACGTTATTGGGCAGAGAATACGAGCAGTACTTC. Amino acids: CSATLLGREYEQYF. The chain joins TRBV20-1 to TRBJ2-7; D ambiguous. Germline V CDR1 and CDR2: DFQATT, SNEGSKA (reference sequence). The V gene lost 4 bases and the J gene lost 4 bases, with 17 bases spanning the gap. The CDR3 is 14 amino acids.